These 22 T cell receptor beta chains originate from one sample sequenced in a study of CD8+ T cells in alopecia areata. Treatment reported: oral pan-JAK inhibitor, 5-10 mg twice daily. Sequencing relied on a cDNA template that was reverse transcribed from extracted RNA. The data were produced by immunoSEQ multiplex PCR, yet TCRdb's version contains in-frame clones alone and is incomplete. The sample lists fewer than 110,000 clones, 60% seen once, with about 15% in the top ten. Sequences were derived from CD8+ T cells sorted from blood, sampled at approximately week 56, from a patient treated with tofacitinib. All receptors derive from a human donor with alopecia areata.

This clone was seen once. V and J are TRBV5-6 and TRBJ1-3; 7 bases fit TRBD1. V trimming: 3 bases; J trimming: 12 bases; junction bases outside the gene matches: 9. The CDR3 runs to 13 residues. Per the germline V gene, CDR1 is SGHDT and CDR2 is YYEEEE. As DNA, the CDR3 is TGTGCCAGCAGCTATGGACAGGTCTCGAACATATATTTT. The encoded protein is CASSYGQVSNIYF.

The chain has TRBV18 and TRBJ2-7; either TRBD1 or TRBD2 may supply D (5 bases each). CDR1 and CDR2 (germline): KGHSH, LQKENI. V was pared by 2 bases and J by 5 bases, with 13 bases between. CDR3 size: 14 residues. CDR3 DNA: TGTGCCAGCTCACCATCGGGACCGAACAACGAGCAGTACTTC. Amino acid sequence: CASSPSGPNNEQYF.

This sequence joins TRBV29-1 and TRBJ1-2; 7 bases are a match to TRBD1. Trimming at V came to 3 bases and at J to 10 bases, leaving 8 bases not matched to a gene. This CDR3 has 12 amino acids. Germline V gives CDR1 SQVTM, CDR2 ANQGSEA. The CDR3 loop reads CSVEQLGGLYTF. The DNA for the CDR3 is TGCAGCGTTGAGCAGTTAGGGGGCCTCTACACCTTC.

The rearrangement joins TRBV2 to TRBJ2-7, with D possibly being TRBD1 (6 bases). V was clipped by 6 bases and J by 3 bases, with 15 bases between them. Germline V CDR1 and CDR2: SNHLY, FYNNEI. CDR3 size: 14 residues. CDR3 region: CASSYGQTLYEQYF. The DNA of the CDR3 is TGTGCCAGCAGCTACGGACAGACTCTCTACGAGCAGTACTTC.

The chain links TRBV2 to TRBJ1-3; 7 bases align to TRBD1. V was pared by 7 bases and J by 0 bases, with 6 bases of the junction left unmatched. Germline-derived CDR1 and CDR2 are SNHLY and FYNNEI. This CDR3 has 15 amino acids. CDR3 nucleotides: TGTGCCAGCACCCAGGGACAGCACTCTGGAAACACCATATATTTT. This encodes CASTQGQHSGNTIYF.

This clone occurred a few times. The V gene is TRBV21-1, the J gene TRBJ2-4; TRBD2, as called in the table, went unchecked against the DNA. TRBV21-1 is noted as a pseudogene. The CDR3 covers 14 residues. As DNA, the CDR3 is TGTGCCAGCAGCTCACTACCCGCCAAAAACATTCAGTACTTC. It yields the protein CASSSLPAKNIQYF.

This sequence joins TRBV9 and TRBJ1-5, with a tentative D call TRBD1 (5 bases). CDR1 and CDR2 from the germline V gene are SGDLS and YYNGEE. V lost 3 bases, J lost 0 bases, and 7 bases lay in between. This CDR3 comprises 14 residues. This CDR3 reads CASSEGPSNQPQHF. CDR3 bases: TGTGCCAGCAGCGAGGGACCTAGCAATCAGCCCCAGCATTTT.

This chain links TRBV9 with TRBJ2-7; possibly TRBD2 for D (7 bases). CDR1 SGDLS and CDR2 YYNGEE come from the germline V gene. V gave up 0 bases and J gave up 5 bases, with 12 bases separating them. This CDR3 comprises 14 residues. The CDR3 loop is CASSVGGGGDEQYF. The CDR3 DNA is TGTGCCAGCAGCGTAGGAGGGGGAGGGGACGAGCAGTACTTC.

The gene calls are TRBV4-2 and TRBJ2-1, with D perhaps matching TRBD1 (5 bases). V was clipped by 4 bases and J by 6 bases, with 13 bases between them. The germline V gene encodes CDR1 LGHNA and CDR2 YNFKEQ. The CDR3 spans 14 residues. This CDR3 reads CASSPPGRPNEQFF. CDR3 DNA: TGTGCCAGCAGCCCCCCAGGGCGACCCAATGAGCAGTTCTTC.

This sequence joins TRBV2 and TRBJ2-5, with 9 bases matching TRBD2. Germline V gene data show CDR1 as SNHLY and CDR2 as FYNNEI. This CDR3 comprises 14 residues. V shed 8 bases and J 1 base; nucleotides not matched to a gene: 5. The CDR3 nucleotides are TGTGCCAGCGTCGTAGCGGGGGTCCAAGAGACCCAGTACTTC. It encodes CASVVAGVQETQYF.

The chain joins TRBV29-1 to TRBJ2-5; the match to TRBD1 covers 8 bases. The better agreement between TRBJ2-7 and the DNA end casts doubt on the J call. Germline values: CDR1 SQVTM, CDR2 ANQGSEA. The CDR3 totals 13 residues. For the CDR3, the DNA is TGCAGCGTTGAAGGGGACAGGCCCTACGAGCAGTACTTC. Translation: CSVEGDRPYEQYF.

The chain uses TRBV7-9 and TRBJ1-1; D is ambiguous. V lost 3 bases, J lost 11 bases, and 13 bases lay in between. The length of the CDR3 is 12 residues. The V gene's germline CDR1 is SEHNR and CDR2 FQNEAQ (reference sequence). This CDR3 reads CASSLGFGLAFF. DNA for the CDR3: TGTGCCAGCAGCTTGGGGTTCGGGTTGGCTTTCTTT. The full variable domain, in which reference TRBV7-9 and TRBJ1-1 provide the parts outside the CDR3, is DTGVSQNPRHKITKRGQNVTFRCDPISEHNRLYWYRQTLGQGPEFLTYFQNEAQLEKSRLLSDRFSAERPKGSFSTLEIQRTEQGDSAMYLCASSLGFGLAFFGQGTRLTVV.

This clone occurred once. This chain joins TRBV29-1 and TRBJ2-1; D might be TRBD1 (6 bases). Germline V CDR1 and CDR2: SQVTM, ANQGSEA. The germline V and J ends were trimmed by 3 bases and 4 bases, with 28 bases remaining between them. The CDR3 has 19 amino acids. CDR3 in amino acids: CSVEVTSLDPGHFYNEQFF. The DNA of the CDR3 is TGCAGCGTTGAGGTGACATCCCTGGACCCGGGACACTTTTACAATGAGCAGTTCTTC.

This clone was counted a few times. The CDR3 coding sequence is TGCAGCGTTGAAGATGGACTAGCGGATACCTACGAGCAGTACTTC. It translates to CSVEDGLADTYEQYF. The chain carries TRBV29-1 and TRBJ2-7; 10 bases map to TRBD2. The germline V gene has CDR1 SQVTM and CDR2 ANQGSEA. There are 15 residues in the CDR3. V was pared by 0 bases and J by 2 bases, with 4 bases of the junction left unmatched.

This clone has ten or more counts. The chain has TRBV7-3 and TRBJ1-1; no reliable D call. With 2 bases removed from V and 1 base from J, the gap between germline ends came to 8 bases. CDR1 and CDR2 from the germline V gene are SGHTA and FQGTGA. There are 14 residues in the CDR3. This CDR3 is CASSLDIPNTEAFF. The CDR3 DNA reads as TGTGCCAGCAGCTTAGATATCCCGAACACTGAAGCTTTCTTT.

The CDR3 bases are TGTGCCATCAGTGAGGAGACGGCCAGCTACTACGAGCAGTACTTC. Translation gives CAISEETASYYEQYF. The V gene is TRBV10-3, the J gene TRBJ2-7; D is unclear. The V gene lost 2 bases and the J gene lost 3 bases, with 14 bases spanning the gap. Germline V gives CDR1 ENHRY, CDR2 SYGVKD. The CDR3 extends over 15 amino acids.

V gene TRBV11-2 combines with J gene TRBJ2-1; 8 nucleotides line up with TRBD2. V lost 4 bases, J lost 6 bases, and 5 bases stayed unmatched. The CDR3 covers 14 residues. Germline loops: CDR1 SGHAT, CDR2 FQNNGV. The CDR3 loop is CASSSGGRRNEQFF. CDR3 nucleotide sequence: TGTGCCAGCAGCTCGGGGGGGAGGCGCAATGAGCAGTTCTTC.

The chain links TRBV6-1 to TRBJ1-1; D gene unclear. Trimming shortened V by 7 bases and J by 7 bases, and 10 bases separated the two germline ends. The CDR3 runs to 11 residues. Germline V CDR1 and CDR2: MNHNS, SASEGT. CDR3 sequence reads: CASTQWDEAFF. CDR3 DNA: TGTGCCAGCACCCAATGGGATGAAGCTTTCTTT.

CDR3 sequence: CASSYSGQTETQYF. CDR3 nucleotide sequence: TGTGCCAGCAGTTACTCGGGACAGACGGAGACCCAGTACTTC. J is TRBJ2-5 and V is TRBV6-5, with 7 positions matching TRBD1. The CDR3 runs to 14 residues. Germline trimming cut 0 bases from V and 5 bases from J; bases unmatched to any gene: 3. Germline lookup yields CDR1 MNHEY and CDR2 SVGAGI.

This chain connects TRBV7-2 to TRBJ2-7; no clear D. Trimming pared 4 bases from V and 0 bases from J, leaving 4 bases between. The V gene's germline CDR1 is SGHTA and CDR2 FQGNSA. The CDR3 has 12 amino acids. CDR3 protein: CASSSSSYEQYF. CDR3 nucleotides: TGTGCCAGCAGCTCAAGCTCCTACGAGCAGTACTTC.

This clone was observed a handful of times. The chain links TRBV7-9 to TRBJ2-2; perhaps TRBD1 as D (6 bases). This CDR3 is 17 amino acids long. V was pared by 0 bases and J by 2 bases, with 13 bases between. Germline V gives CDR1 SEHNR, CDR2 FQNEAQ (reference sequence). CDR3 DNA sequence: TGTGCCAGCAGCTTAGCGTTGCCGGGACAAAACACCGGGGAGCTGTTTTTT. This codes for CASSLALPGQNTGELFF.

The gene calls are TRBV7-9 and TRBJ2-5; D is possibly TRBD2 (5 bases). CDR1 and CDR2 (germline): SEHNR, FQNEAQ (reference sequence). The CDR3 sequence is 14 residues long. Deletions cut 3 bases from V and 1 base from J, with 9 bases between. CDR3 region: CASSLGVFQETQYF. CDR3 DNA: TGTGCCAGCAGCTTGGGAGTTTTCCAAGAGACCCAGTACTTC.